What follows are 23 T cell receptor beta chains derived from one specimen sequenced in a study of blood T cell repertoires in COVID-19. This table comes from immunoSEQ multiplex PCR, and its TCRdb copy is limited to in-frame clones, with some not included. The top ten clones hold more than 7% of a sample with about 170,000 clones, around four fifths of them seen once. Sequencing was carried out using peripheral blood. The receptors shown here come from a woman aged 80 or older with active or convalescent COVID-19.

V and J are TRBV9 and TRBJ1-1; possible D gene TRBD1, 5 bases. CDR1 and CDR2 (germline): SGDLS, YYNGEE. Trimming stripped 5 bases from V and 2 bases from J, with 13 bases between. The CDR3 has 14 residues. CDR3 loop: CASSLTTGNTEAFF. Written as DNA, the CDR3 is TGTGCCAGCAGTCTAACCACAGGTAACACTGAAGCTTTCTTT.

This chain connects TRBV24-1 to TRBJ1-5; 7 bases map to TRBD1. Germline loops: CDR1 KGHDR, CDR2 SFDVKD. With V trimmed by 5 bases and J by 0 bases, 6 bases remained unmatched. This CDR3 contains 16 residues. CDR3 loop: CATSAPTGYSNQPQHF. The CDR3 DNA reads TGTGCCACCAGTGCACCGACAGGGTATAGCAATCAGCCCCAGCATTTT.

For the CDR3, the DNA is TGCAGCGCCCCCCAGGGGGCGGGTACTGAAGCTTTCTTT. Encoded protein: CSAPQGAGTEAFF. V and J are TRBV29-1 and TRBJ1-1; 8 bases are shared with TRBD1. Germline trimming cut 7 bases from V and 5 bases from J; bases unmatched to any gene: 9. CDR1 is SQVTM and CDR2 is ANQGSEA in the germline V gene. CDR3 length: 13 residues.

The V and J genes are TRBV19 and TRBJ1-2, with D tentatively TRBD1 (5 bases). Trimming took off 6 bases at V and 8 bases at J, with 10 bases between the two ends. Germline CDR1 LNHDA, CDR2 SQIVND (reference sequence). The CDR3 loop spans 11 amino acids. This chain's CDR3 is CASSQQAGYTF. For the CDR3, the DNA is TGTGCCAGTAGCCAACAGGCCGGCTACACCTTC.

The chain links TRBV18 to TRBJ2-5; TRBD2 agrees at 10 bases. Germline CDR1 is KGHSH and CDR2 is LQKENI. The CDR3 runs to 13 residues. Trimming removed 5 bases from V and 5 bases from J; junction bases left unmatched: 2. The CDR3 protein is CASSATSGETQYF. CDR3 DNA sequence: TGTGCCAGCTCAGCGACTAGCGGGGAGACCCAGTACTTC.

The V gene is TRBV28, the J gene TRBJ1-3, with D hard to call. V dropped 7 bases and J dropped 0 bases, with 10 bases sitting between them. The germline CDR1 and CDR2 sequences are MDHEN and SYDVKM. The CDR3 extends over 14 amino acids. The chain's CDR3 is CASNGEGSGNTIYF. DNA of the CDR3: TGTGCCAGCAACGGGGAAGGCTCTGGAAACACCATATATTTT.

The gene calls are TRBV6-5 and TRBJ2-7; D ambiguous. This CDR3 spans 15 amino acids. From germline, CDR1 is MNHEY and CDR2 SVGAGI. V lost 3 bases and J 0 bases, leaving 12 bases between the germline ends. The CDR3 DNA sequence: TGTGCCAGCAGTTATGGCGTGCGGCGCTCCTACGAGCAGTACTTC. Translated: CASSYGVRRSYEQYF.

In this sample, this clone turned up a few times. The chain carries TRBV7-6 and TRBJ1-4; D gene ambiguous. Germline V CDR1 and CDR2: SGHVS, FNYEAQ. V shed 5 bases and J shed 7 bases, with 14 bases lying between them. This CDR3 contains 14 residues. CDR3 region: CASSPGGPPEKLFF. The CDR3 region has the DNA TGTGCCAGCAGCCCCGGCGGGCCCCCTGAAAAACTGTTTTTT.

This sequence joins TRBV10-3 and TRBJ1-2; D call uncertain. The CDR3 is made up of 13 amino acids. Germline V gene data show CDR1 as ENHRY and CDR2 as SYGVKD. Trimming removed 2 bases from V and 4 bases from J, with 8 bases in between. For the CDR3, the DNA is TGTGCCATCAGTGAGGAGGGAGTCTATGGCTACACCTTC. Protein sequence: CAISEEGVYGYTF.

A few counts support this clone. V gene TRBV7-2 combines with J gene TRBJ2-7; 9 positions match TRBD2. Germline CDR1 and CDR2: SGHTA and FQGNSA. The CDR3 runs to 15 residues. The V and J ends lost 5 bases and 6 bases, in that order; junction bases with no gene match: 11. The CDR3 reads CASSPLAGARGEQYF. The CDR3 DNA is TGTGCCAGCAGCCCATTAGCGGGGGCCCGTGGCGAGCAGTACTTC.

This clone occurred a few times. The chain recombines TRBV6-5 with TRBJ2-5, with TRBD2 matching 10 bases. The CDR3 totals 14 residues. Germline CDR1 and CDR2: MNHEY and SVGAGI. Losses at the gene ends were 6 bases for V and 4 bases for J; bases not matched to a gene: 5. The CDR3 DNA reads as TGTGCCAGCAGGAGCGGGGGGGTAGGAGAGACCCAGTACTTC. Residues: CASRSGGVGETQYF.

J is TRBJ2-2 and V is TRBV19; possible D gene TRBD2, 6 bases. V was trimmed by 8 bases and J by 3 bases, leaving 13 bases between them. The CDR3 is 14 amino acids. Per the germline V gene, CDR1 is LNHDA and CDR2 is SQIVND (reference sequence). This CDR3 is CASGSGSHTGELFF. The CDR3 DNA sequence: TGTGCCAGTGGGAGCGGGTCGCACACCGGGGAGCTGTTTTTT.

The genes are TRBV9 and TRBJ1-1, with 7 bases identical to TRBD1. Losses at the gene ends were 5 bases for V and 1 base for J; bases not matched to a gene: 2. This CDR3 is 13 amino acids long. Germline V gene lookup returns CDR1 SGDLS and CDR2 YYNGEE. DNA of the CDR3: TGTGCCAGCAGTCCAGGGGGGAACACTGAAGCTTTCTTT. Its translation: CASSPGGNTEAFF.

V gene TRBV24-1 combines with J gene TRBJ2-1, with TRBD2 matching 12 bases. Trimming cost V 5 bases and J 4 bases; bases outside gene matches: 2. Germline assignment: CDR1 KGHDR and CDR2 SFDVKD. The CDR3 spans 15 residues. The CDR3 sequence: CATSASGGAYNEQFF. The CDR3 DNA reads as TGTGCCACCAGTGCTAGCGGGGGGGCGTACAATGAGCAGTTCTTC.

The chain joins TRBV10-3 to TRBJ1-2; 8 positions match TRBD1. With 8 bases clipped from V and 6 bases from J, the junction kept 2 bases outside the gene matches. The length of the CDR3 is 11 residues. CDR1 and CDR2 from the germline V gene are ENHRY and SYGVKD. Written as DNA, the CDR3 is TGTGCCATCCCGGGACAGGATGGCTACACCTTC. It specifies CAIPGQDGYTF.

CDR3 region: CASSKQGANEKLFF. CDR3 DNA: TGTGCCAGCAGCAAACAGGGGGCTAATGAAAAACTGTTTTTT. This chain uses TRBV27 with TRBJ1-4; TRBD1 agrees at 8 bases. The ends lost 6 bases at V and 3 bases at J; junction bases unmatched: 3. This CDR3 is 14 amino acids long. Germline V CDR1 and CDR2: MNHEY, SMNVEV (reference sequence).

The sample holds one count of this clone. The V gene is TRBV4-3, the J gene TRBJ2-6, with a weak D call TRBD2 (7 bases). The V end was cut by 1 base, the J end by 0 bases, with 19 bases between. From germline, CDR1 is LGHNA and CDR2 YSLEER. The CDR3 is made up of 20 amino acids. The CDR3 region has the DNA TGCGCCAGCAGCCAAGCCTCAGGGGCGGGGGTTACCTCTGGGGCCAACGTCCTGACTTTC. This gives the protein CASSQASGAGVTSGANVLTF.

V and J are TRBV20-1 and TRBJ1-1; tentatively, D is TRBD1 (6 bases). Germline V gene data show CDR1 as DFQATT and CDR2 as SNEGSKA (reference sequence). CDR3 size: 11 residues. DNA of the CDR3: TGCAAAGACAGGCCCGACACTGAAGCTTTCTTT. It yields the protein CKDRPDTEAFF.

The J gene is TRBJ2-7, the V gene TRBV3-1 (or the pseudogene TRBV3-2), with 7 bases lining up with TRBD2. This CDR3 comprises 12 residues. The V and J ends lost 2 bases and 12 bases, in that order; junction bases with no gene match: 7. CDR1 and CDR2 from the germline V gene are LGHDT and YNNKEL (reference sequence). CDR3 amino acids: CASSQSQGGRYF. CDR3 in DNA: TGTGCCAGCAGCCAAAGTCAGGGAGGGCGGTACTTC.

This chain joins TRBV2 and TRBJ1-6, with 9 bases aligning to TRBD1. CDR1 SNHLY and CDR2 FYNNEI come from the germline V gene. The CDR3 has 13 residues. V lost 6 bases and J lost 10; bases outside the gene matches: 4. The CDR3 loop is CASRGQGDSPLHF. Here the CDR3 DNA reads TGTGCCAGCAGGGGACAGGGAGACTCACCCCTCCACTTT.

V gene TRBV7-6 combines with J gene TRBJ1-1; D call uncertain. The ends were cut back, 0 bases at V and 3 bases at J, with 5 bases in the middle. CDR3 length equals 13 residues. Per germline, CDR1 SGHVS and CDR2 FNYEAQ. CDR3 in DNA: TGTGCCAGCAGCTTAGCGCGTTACACTGAAGCTTTCTTT. Protein product: CASSLARYTEAFF. Looking up the rest from reference TRBV7-6 and TRBJ1-1 gives the full variable domain: GAGVSQSPRYKVTKRGQDVALRCDPISGHVSLYWYRQALGQGPEFLTYFNYEAQQDKSGLPNDRFSAERPEGSISTLTIQRTEQRDSAMYRCASSLARYTEAFFGQGTRLTVV.

The CDR3 sequence is CASKYRADGELFF. Written as DNA, the CDR3 is TGCGCCAGCAAATACAGGGCAGACGGGGAGCTGTTTTTT. The V and J genes are TRBV5-1 and TRBJ2-2, with D perhaps matching TRBD1 (6 bases). Germline CDR1 and CDR2: SGHRS and YFSETQ. The CDR3 covers 13 residues. Trimming removed 6 bases from V and 7 bases from J, with 13 bases in between.

V gene TRBV4-3 combines with J gene TRBJ2-2; D unclear. The CDR3 runs 13 residues. V was shortened by 0 bases and J by 5 bases, with 4 bases between the two germline ends. Germline loops: CDR1 LGHNA, CDR2 YSLEER. For the CDR3, the DNA is TGCGCCAGCAGCCAAGAGAGGACCGGGGAGCTGTTTTTT. Amino acid sequence: CASSQERTGELFF.